The clone carrying this T cell receptor beta chain has at least ten counts. Its target is not known. This record comes from a study of breast tumors, draining lymph nodes, adjacent tissues. Study outcomes and limitations: Luminal-like breast cancer showed significantly greater tumor-nontumor repertoire similarity than basal-like breast cancer did.

TCRdb re-called the multiplex PCR reads with MiXCR, one entry per CDR3 protein. The sample has 150,000 to 200,000 distinct CDR3 sequences; around 29% are singletons. This CDR3 spans 14 amino acids. Germline-derived CDR1 and CDR2 are SEHNR and FQNEAQ (reference sequence). V was clipped by 5 bases and J by 4 bases; unmatched bases: 4. Axillary draining lymph nodes of breast cancer patients supplied the node samples. V and J are TRBV7-9 and TRBJ2-5; 10 nucleotides line up with TRBD1. The sequenced sample was axillary lymph node tissue. The clonotype was recovered from a female donor with breast cancer. Some clones in this sample may be carry-over from other donors' samples. In DNA form, the CDR3 reads TGTGCCAGCAGCGCACGGACAGGGGGAGAGACCCAGTACTTC. Protein product: CASSARTGGETQYF.